The clone carrying this T cell receptor (beta chain) has a count of ten or more. What it recognizes is unknown. The V end lost 6 bases, the J end lost 0 bases, and 15 bases lay between the germline ends. CDR3 length: 17 residues. Looked up from germline, CDR1 is KGHSH and CDR2 is LQKENI. Tagging with unique molecular identifiers was applied to individual cDNA molecules. TCRdb independently ran MiXCR on the 5' RACE reads; one entry per CDR3 protein. This table holds tens of thousands of distinct CDR3 sequences, 12% found once. These data come from a study of early T cells in non-severe SARS-CoV-2 infection. Study details: Sequencing used unsorted whole-blood bulk RNA, so chains lack pairing.

Notes on the study in general: VDJdb matching, biased toward anti-spike CD8 responses, missed private and CD4 specificities.

Source material: whole blood. The TCR originated in an adult who was a healthcare worker with PCR-confirmed SARS-CoV-2 infection or an uninfected control (not recorded which). The chain is built from TRBV18 and TRBJ2-6; a weak D match, TRBD2 (6 bases). The CDR3 loop is CASSRGTGSSGANVLTF. The CDR3 DNA reads as TGTGCCAGCTCTCGGGGGACGGGGAGCTCTGGGGCCAACGTCCTGACTTTC.